Listed below are T cell receptor beta chains from one sample, sequenced in a study of blood T cell repertoires in COVID-19. TCRdb's copy holds only in-frame clones and misses some; the assay was immunoSEQ multiplex PCR. The table shows a few hundred thousand clones, with roughly four fifths occurring only once. Source material: PBMCs or T cells enriched from blood (not recorded which). The receptors come from a woman aged 50 to 60 who had recovered from COVID-19. Each CDR3 is given with its conserved first and last residue. Fields, in order: J gene, D gene, V gene, clone size, CDR3 DNA, CDR3 protein. D genes are given only for firm matches. Not all rows give a size; the values are once, few, many and, for expanded clones, a class.

>TRBJ1-2|NA|TRBV19|NA
TGTGCCAGTAGTCTCACAGAGGGTACGGCTAACTATGGCTACACCTTC
CASSLTEGTANYGYTF
>TRBJ2-1|NA|TRBV7-3|NA
TGTGCCAGCAGCTTAACTTCCCTAGTTAGTGTTGAGCAGTTCTTC
CASSLTSLVSVEQFF
>TRBJ2-1|TRBD1|TRBV6-2/TRBV6-3|NA
TGTGCCAGCAGCAAGGGACAGGGGGCAACCAACTACAATGAGCAGTTCTTC
CASSKGQGATNYNEQFF
>TRBJ1-2|NA|TRBV19|once
TGTGCCAGTAGTACCGCGGGACCGTTCTATGGCTACACCTTC
CASSTAGPFYGYTF
>TRBJ2-5|NA|TRBV21-1|once
TGTGCCAGCAGCAAATGGGGAGGGGAAGCCCAGTACTTC
CASSKWGGEAQYF
>TRBJ1-6|NA|TRBV3-1/TRBV3-2|NA
TGTGCCAGCAGCCTCAACCGGGGAGGATTGGGGAATTCACCCCTCCACTTT
CASSLNRGGLGNSPLHF
>TRBJ1-3|NA|TRBV11-3|NA
TGTGCCAGCAGCTTAGGCGGTTACTCTGGAAACACCATATATTTT
CASSLGGYSGNTIYF
>TRBJ1-2|TRBD1|TRBV9|NA
TGTGCCAGCAGTGCACAGGGGGTTGGCTACACCTTC
CASSAQGVGYTF
>TRBJ1-3|TRBD1|TRBV19|NA
TGTGCCAGTTGTACGGCTGGGACAGCCCCGGGAGTCTCTGGAAACACCATATATTTT
CASCTAGTAPGVSGNTIYF
>TRBJ2-3|TRBD1|TRBV6-4|few
TGTGCCAGCAGTGAGGGACAGGGGACAGATACGCAGTATTTT
CASSEGQGTDTQYF
>TRBJ2-1|TRBD1|TRBV6-6|NA
TGTGCCAGCAGAGGGGACAGGGGCGACACCTACAATGAGCAGTTCTTC
CASRGDRGDTYNEQFF
>TRBJ2-1|NA|TRBV7-9|once
TGTGCCAGCAGCTTCCTTGCCGGGAGCTCCTACAATGAGCAGTTCTTC
CASSFLAGSSYNEQFF
>TRBJ2-3|NA|TRBV9|NA
TGTGCCAGCAGCGTAGAAGTAACTCCAGAGGGTACGCAGTATTTT
CASSVEVTPEGTQYF
>TRBJ2-5|NA|TRBV5-1|NA
TGCGCCAGCAGCGAGCTGTTCCAAGAGACCCAGTACTTC
CASSELFQETQYF
>TRBJ1-5|NA|TRBV24-1|NA
TGTGCCACCCTCGCGGGGTCGGATCAGCCCCAGCATTTT
CATLAGSDQPQHF
>TRBJ2-1|NA|TRBV6-5|NA
TGTGCCAGCAGCAACGACAGGAGCCCCTACAATGAGCAGTTCTTC
CASSNDRSPYNEQFF
>TRBJ1-1|NA|TRBV9|NA
TGTGCCAGCAGCGTAGGTCCCGTGAACACTGAAGCTTTCTTT
CASSVGPVNTEAFF
>TRBJ1-1|NA|TRBV6-1|NA
TGTGCCAGCAGTGAAGTTCCGCGGGGAGCTTTCTTT
CASSEVPRGAFF
>TRBJ1-1|NA|TRBV11-2|NA
TGTGCCAGCAGCTTAGCCTTAGGACATATACTCGAAGCTTTCTTT
CASSLALGHILEAFF
>TRBJ1-1|TRBD1|TRBV5-1|NA
TGCGCCAGCAGCCAGGGACAGAGAACTAATGAAGCTTTCTTT
CASSQGQRTNEAFF
>TRBJ1-2|TRBD1|TRBV4-1|few
TGCGCCAGCAGCCAAGGGTCAGGGGGTGGCTACACCTTC
CASSQGSGGGYTF
>TRBJ1-5|NA|TRBV19|once
TGTGCCAGTAGTATAGGGGCAGCCCCACCCAATCAGCCCCAGCATTTT
CASSIGAAPPNQPQHF
>TRBJ1-2|TRBD1|TRBV5-1|NA
TGCGCCAGCAGCTTGGGTCCGGGACAGGGTTCTGGCTACACCTTC
CASSLGPGQGSGYTF
>TRBJ2-3|TRBD2|TRBV20-1|NA
TGCAGTGCTAGTAACCTAGCGGGAGCCCTACTCACAGATACGCAGTATTTT
CSASNLAGALLTDTQYF
>TRBJ2-1|TRBD1|TRBV7-9|NA
TGTGCCAGCAGCAAAGCCGGGACAGCAGCGGATGAGCAGTTCTTC
CASSKAGTAADEQFF
>TRBJ2-2|NA|TRBV21-1|NA
TGTGCCAGCAGCAAAGAGGAACTAGGAGCGGACACCGGGGAGCTGTTTTTT
CASSKEELGADTGELFF
>TRBJ1-6|NA|TRBV15|NA
TGTGCCACCAGCGAAAGGGGGGGGAGCTCCTATAATTCACCCCTCCACTTT
CATSERGGSSYNSPLHF
>TRBJ2-1|TRBD2|TRBV3-1/TRBV3-2|NA
TGTGCCAGCAGCCTAAGCACTAGCGGGGGGAAGGTGCAGTTCTTC
CASSLSTSGGKVQFF
>TRBJ1-5|NA|TRBV7-9|NA
TGTGCCACCGACAGCTCAACCGGGAGCAATCAGCCCCAGCATTTT
CATDSSTGSNQPQHF
>TRBJ2-3|NA|TRBV9|NA
TGTGCCAGCAGCGCAGGGTTTCCGGTCGATACGCAGTATTTT
CASSAGFPVDTQYF
>TRBJ1-2|TRBD1|TRBV7-6|NA
TGTGCCAGCAGCTTAGGCCCCGGGACAGAAGCTAACTATGGCTACACCTTC
CASSLGPGTEANYGYTF
>TRBJ1-1|NA|TRBV21-1|NA
TGTGCCAGCAGCAAAGCTTCGGAGGGGCTGAACACTGAAGCTTTCTTT
CASSKASEGLNTEAFF
>TRBJ2-2|NA|TRBV19|NA
TGTGCCAGTAGTATGATCGCGGCAAACACCGGGGAGCTGTTTTTT
CASSMIAANTGELFF
>TRBJ1-2|NA|TRBV4-2|NA
TGTGCCAGCAGTTCCGAAGCCTCCAGGGGCTCGACCCGTTATGGCTACACCTTC
CASSSEASRGSTRYGYTF
>TRBJ2-2|NA|TRBV5-1|NA
TGCGCCAGCAGCTTAGCAGGGGACGCCACCGGGGAGCTGTTTTTT
CASSLAGDATGELFF
>TRBJ2-3|NA|TRBV12-3/TRBV12-4|NA
TGTGCCAGCAGTTCCACTAGGTATACGCAGTATTTT
CASSSTRYTQYF